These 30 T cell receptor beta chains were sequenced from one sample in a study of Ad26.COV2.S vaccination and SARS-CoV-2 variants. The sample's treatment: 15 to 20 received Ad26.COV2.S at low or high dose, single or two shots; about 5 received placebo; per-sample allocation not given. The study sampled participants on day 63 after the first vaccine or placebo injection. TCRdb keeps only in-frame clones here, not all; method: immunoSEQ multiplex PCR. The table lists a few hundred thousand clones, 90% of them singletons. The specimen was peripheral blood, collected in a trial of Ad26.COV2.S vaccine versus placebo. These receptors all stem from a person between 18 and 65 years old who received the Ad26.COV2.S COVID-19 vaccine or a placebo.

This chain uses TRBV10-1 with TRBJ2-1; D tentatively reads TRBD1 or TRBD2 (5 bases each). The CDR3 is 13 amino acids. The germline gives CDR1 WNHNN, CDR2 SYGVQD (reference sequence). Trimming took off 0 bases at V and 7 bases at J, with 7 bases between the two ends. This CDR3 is CASSESRGNEQFF. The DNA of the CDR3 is TGCGCCAGCAGTGAGTCGAGGGGAAATGAGCAGTTCTTC.

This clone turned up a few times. This chain's CDR3 is CATSRSPGGANYNEQFF. CDR3 DNA sequence: TGTGCCACCAGCAGATCTCCGGGGGGCGCTAACTACAATGAGCAGTTCTTC. This chain connects TRBV15 to TRBJ2-1; a weak D match, TRBD2 (7 bases). The CDR3 runs to 17 residues. V was trimmed by 2 bases and J by 3 bases, leaving 17 bases between them. The V gene's germline CDR1 is LNHNV and CDR2 YYDKDF (reference sequence).

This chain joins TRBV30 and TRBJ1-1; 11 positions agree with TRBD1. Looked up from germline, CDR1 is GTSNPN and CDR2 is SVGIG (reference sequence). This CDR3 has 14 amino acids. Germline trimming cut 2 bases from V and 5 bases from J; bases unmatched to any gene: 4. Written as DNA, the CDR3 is TGTGCCTGGAGTAAGGGACAGGGGGGGACTGAAGCTTTCTTT. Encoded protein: CAWSKGQGGTEAFF.

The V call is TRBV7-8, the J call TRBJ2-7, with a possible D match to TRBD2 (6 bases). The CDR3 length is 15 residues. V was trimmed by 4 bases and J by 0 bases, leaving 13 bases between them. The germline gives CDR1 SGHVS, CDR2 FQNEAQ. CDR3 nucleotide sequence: TGTGCCAGCAGCTCACGGGACTCTATCTCCTACGAGCAGTACTTC. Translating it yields CASSSRDSISYEQYF.

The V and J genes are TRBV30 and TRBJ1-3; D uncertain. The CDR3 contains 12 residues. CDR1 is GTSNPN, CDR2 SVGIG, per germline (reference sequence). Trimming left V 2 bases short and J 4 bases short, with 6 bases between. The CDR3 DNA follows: TGTGCCTGGAGTCCGACGGGAAACACCATATATTTT. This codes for CAWSPTGNTIYF.

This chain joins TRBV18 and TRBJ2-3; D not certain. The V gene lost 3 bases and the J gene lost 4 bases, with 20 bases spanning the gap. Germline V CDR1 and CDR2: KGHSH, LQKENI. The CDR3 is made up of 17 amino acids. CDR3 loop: CASSPPADGSDPDTQYF. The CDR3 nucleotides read TGTGCCAGCTCACCCCCCGCAGATGGTTCCGATCCAGATACGCAGTATTTT.

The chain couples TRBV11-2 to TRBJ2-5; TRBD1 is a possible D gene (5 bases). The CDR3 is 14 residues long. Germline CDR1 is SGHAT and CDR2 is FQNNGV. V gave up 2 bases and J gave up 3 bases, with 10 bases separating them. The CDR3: CASSLFTREETQYF. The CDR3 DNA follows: TGTGCCAGCAGCTTATTTACCAGGGAAGAGACCCAGTACTTC.

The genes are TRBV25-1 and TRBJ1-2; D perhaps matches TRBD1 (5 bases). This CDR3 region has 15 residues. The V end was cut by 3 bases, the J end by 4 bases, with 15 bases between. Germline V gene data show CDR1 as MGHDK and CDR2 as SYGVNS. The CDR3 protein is CASSEVGGASYGYTF. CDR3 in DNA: TGTGCCAGCAGTGAGGTTGGAGGGGCTTCCTATGGCTACACCTTC.

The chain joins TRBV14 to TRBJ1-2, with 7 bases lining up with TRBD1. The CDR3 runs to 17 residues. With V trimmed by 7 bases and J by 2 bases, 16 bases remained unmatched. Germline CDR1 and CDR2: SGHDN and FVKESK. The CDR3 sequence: CASKYRSVGTENYGYTF. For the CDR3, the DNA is TGTGCCAGCAAGTACCGGTCTGTCGGGACAGAGAACTATGGCTACACCTTC.

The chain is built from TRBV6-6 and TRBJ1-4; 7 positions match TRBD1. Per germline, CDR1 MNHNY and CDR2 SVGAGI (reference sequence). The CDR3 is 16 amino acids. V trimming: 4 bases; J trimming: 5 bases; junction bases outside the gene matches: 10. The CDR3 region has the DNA TGTGCCAGCAGTTCGACCGGCCGGGACAGAAATGAAAAACTGTTTTTT. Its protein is CASSSTGRDRNEKLFF.

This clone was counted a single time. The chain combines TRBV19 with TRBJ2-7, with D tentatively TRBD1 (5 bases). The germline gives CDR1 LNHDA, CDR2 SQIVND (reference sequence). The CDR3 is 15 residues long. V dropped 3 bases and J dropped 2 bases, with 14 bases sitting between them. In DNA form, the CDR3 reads TGTGCCAGTAGTATGAGTGGGGCAGGAACCTACGAGCAGTACTTC. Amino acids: CASSMSGAGTYEQYF.

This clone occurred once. The CDR3 loop reads CASSFAGGHSNEKLFF. CDR3 DNA sequence: TGTGCCAGCAGCTTCGCCGGGGGGCACAGTAATGAAAAACTGTTTTTT. This chain uses TRBV11-2 with TRBJ1-4, with a possible D match to TRBD1 (6 bases). Between the trimmed V and J ends, which lost 3 bases and 4 bases, there was a span of 15 bases. The CDR3 is 16 residues long. The V gene's germline CDR1 is SGHAT and CDR2 FQNNGV.

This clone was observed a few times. This CDR3 reads CASSPIGGSSGANVLTF. In DNA, the CDR3 is TGTGCCAGCTCACCAATAGGTGGGAGCTCTGGGGCCAACGTCCTGACTTTC. This chain connects TRBV18 to TRBJ2-6, with D perhaps TRBD2 (5 bases). V was trimmed by 2 bases and J by 0 bases, leaving 11 bases between them. Germline V gene lookup returns CDR1 KGHSH and CDR2 LQKENI. The CDR3 runs to 17 residues.

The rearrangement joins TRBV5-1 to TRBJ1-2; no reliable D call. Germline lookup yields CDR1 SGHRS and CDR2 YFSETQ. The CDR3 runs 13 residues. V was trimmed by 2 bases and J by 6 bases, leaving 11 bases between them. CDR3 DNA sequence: TGCGCCAGCAGCTTCGGAGGCCATCATGGCTACACCTTC. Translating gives CASSFGGHHGYTF.

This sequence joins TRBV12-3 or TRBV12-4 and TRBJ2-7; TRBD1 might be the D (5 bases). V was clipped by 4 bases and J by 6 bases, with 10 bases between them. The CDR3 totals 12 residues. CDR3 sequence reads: CASSSRVAEQYF. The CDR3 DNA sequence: TGTGCCAGCAGTTCCAGGGTAGCCGAGCAGTACTTC.

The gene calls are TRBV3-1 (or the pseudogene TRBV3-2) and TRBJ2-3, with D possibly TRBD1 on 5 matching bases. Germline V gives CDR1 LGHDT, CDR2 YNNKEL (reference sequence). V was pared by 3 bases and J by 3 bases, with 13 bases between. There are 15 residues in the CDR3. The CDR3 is CASSHPSDITDTQYF. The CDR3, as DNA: TGTGCCAGCAGCCACCCCTCGGACATTACAGATACGCAGTATTTT.

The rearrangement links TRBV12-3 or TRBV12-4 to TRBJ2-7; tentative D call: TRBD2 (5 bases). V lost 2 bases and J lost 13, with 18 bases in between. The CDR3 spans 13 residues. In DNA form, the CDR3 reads TGTGCCAGCAGTTTATATGAGCGGCGCCCCCTTTACTTC. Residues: CASSLYERRPLYF.

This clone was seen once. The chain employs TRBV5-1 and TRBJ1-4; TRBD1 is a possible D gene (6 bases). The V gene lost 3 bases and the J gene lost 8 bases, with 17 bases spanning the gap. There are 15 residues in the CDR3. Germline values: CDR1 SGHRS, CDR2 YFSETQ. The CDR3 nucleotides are TGCGCCAGCAGCTGGAGCGGGGGCTTTGGAGAAAAACTGTTTTTT. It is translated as CASSWSGGFGEKLFF.

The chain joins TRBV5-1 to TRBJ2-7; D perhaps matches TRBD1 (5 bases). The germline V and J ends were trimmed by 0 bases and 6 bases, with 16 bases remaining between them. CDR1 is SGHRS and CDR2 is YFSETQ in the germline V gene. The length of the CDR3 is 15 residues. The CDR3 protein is CASSLAARGVTEQYF. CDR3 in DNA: TGCGCCAGCAGCTTGGCCGCAAGGGGTGTTACCGAGCAGTACTTC.

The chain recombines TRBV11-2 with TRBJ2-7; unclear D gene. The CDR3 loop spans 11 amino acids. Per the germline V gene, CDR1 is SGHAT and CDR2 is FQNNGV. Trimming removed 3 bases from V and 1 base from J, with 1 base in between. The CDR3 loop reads CASSFSYEQYF. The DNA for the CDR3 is TGTGCCAGCAGCTTTTCCTACGAGCAGTACTTC.

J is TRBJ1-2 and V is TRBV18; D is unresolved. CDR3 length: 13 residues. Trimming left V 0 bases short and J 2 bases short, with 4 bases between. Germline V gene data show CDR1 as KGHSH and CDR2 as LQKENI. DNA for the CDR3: TGTGCCAGCTCACCACCGGAAAACTATGGCTACACCTTC. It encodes CASSPPENYGYTF.

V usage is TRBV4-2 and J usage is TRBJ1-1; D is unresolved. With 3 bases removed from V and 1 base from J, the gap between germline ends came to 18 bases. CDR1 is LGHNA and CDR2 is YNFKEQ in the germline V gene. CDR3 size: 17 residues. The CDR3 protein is CASSQMEGEAANTEAFF. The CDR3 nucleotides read TGTGCCAGCAGCCAGATGGAGGGAGAGGCCGCGAACACTGAAGCTTTCTTT.

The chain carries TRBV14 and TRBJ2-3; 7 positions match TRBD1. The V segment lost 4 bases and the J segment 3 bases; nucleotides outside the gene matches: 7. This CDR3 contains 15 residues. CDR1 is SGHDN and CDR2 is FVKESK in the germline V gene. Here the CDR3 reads CASSPLKTGTDTQYF. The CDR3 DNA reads TGTGCCAGCAGCCCACTTAAGACAGGGACAGATACGCAGTATTTT.

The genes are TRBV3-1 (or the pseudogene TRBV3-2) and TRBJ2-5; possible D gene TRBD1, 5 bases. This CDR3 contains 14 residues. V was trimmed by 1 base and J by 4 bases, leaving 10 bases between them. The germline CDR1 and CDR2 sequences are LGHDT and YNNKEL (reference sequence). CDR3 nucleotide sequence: TGTGCCAGCAGCCAAGGGGCCCAGGGAGAGACCCAGTACTTC. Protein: CASSQGAQGETQYF.

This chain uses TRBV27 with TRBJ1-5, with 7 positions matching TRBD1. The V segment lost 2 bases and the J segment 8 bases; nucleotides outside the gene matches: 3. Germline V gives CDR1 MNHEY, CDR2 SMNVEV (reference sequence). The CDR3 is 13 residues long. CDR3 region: CASSLAGTEPQHF. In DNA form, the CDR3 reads TGTGCCAGCAGTTTAGCAGGGACAGAGCCCCAGCATTTT.

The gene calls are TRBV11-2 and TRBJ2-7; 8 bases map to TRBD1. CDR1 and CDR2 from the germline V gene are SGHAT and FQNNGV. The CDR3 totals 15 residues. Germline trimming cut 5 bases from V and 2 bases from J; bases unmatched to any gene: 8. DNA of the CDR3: TGTGCCAGCAGCCCTCGTACAGGGGGACCCTACGAGCAGTACTTC. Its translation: CASSPRTGGPYEQYF.

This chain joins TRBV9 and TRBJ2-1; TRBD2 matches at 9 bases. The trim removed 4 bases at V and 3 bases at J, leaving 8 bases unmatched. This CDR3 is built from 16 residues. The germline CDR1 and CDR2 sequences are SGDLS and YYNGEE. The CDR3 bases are TGTGCCAGCAGCCCCCAGAGGACTAGCGTCTACAATGAGCAGTTCTTC. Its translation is CASSPQRTSVYNEQFF.

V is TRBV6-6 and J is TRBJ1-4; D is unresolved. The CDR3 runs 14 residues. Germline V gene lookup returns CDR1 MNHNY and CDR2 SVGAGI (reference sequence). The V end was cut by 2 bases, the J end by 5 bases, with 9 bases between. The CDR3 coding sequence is TGTGCCAGCAGTTACCGGGGAGGGAATGAAAAACTGTTTTTT. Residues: CASSYRGGNEKLFF.

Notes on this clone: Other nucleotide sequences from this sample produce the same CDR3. This CDR3 is CASSVGGRNTGELFF. Here the CDR3 DNA reads TGTGCCAGCAGCGTGGGAGGGAGGAACACCGGGGAGCTGTTTTTT. The V gene is TRBV9, the J gene TRBJ2-2, with 7 nucleotides matching TRBD2. The J segment lost 1 base and the V segment lost 2 bases, leaving 2 bases of the junction unmatched. This CDR3 has 15 residues. Germline V gives CDR1 SGDLS, CDR2 YYNGEE.

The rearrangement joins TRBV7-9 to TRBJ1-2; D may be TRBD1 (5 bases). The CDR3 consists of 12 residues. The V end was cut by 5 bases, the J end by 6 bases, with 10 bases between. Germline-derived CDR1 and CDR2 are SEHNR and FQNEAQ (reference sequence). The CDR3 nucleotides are TGTGCCAGCAGCCCCGGGACGGATGGCTACACCTTC. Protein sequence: CASSPGTDGYTF.